The 5 T cell receptor beta chains below were found in one sample sequenced in a study of T-cell memory formation after mild COVID-19. Using its own MiXCR run on the 5' RACE reads, TCRdb lists one record per CDR3 protein. The repertoire consists of roughly 200,000 distinct CDR3 sequences, with 16% occurring once and the leading ten covering 2% to 2.5%. The sample taken for sequencing was PBMCs or a T cell subset sorted from them (not recorded which). Receptor source: an adult woman who had mild COVID-19 (a few samples of this study predate the infection). Cell type and time point are not known.

This clonotype was observed a few times. V and J are TRBV5-6 and TRBJ2-1, with TRBD1 matching 8 bases. J was trimmed by 3 bases and V by 4 bases; bases with no gene match: 6. This CDR3 spans 15 amino acids. Germline V CDR1 and CDR2: SGHDT, YYEEEE. The CDR3 sequence is CASSVPGTGYNEQFF. In nucleotides, the CDR3 is TGTGCCAGCAGCGTACCCGGGACAGGCTACAATGAGCAGTTCTTC. The complete variable domain, with remaining parts taken from reference TRBV5-6 and TRBJ2-1, reads DAGVTQSPTHLIKTRGQQVTLRCSPKSGHDTVSWYQQALGQGPQFIFQYYEEEERQRGNFPDRFSGHQFPNYSSELNVNALLLGDSALYLCASSVPGTGYNEQFFGPGTRLTVL.

This clonotype occurred a few times. The V and J genes are TRBV20-1 and TRBJ1-1; possible D gene TRBD1, 6 bases. From germline, CDR1 is DFQATT and CDR2 SNEGSKA (reference sequence). With 1 base removed from V and 2 bases from J, the gap between germline ends came to 11 bases. This CDR3 is built from 14 residues. The CDR3 protein is CSARGGHVNTEAFF. The CDR3 nucleotides read TGCAGTGCTAGAGGGGGGCACGTAAACACTGAAGCTTTCTTT.

This clonotype has only a few counts. The V gene is TRBV7-2, the J gene TRBJ2-7; D is possibly TRBD1 or TRBD2 (6 bases each). Trimming removed 2 bases from V and 6 bases from J, with 8 bases in between. This CDR3 contains 12 residues. Germline V gene sequence: CDR1 SGHTA, CDR2 FQGNSA. CDR3 DNA sequence: TGTGCCAGCAGCTTAAGGGGGGCCGAGCAGTACTTC. Translation gives CASSLRGAEQYF. The entire variable domain, with the rest obtained from reference TRBV7-2 and TRBJ2-7, is as follows: GAGVSQSPSNKVTEKGKDVELRCDPISGHTALYWYRQSLGQGLEFLIYFQGNSAPDKSGLPSDRFSAERTGGSVSTLTIQRTQQEDSAVYLCASSLRGAEQYFGPGTRLTVT.

V usage is TRBV20-1 and J usage is TRBJ1-1, with D maybe TRBD1 (5 bases). Germline V gives CDR1 DFQATT, CDR2 SNEGSKA (reference sequence). V was trimmed by 3 bases and J by 0 bases, leaving 14 bases between them. The length of the CDR3 is 15 residues. The CDR3 nucleotides are TGCAGTGCTAGGGCAACGGGACTCATGAACACTGAAGCTTTCTTT. Encoded protein: CSARATGLMNTEAFF.

There are a few counts of this clonotype. The chain carries TRBV2 and TRBJ1-2, with D possibly matching TRBD1 (5 bases). Germline assignment: CDR1 SNHLY and CDR2 FYNNEI. The CDR3 spans 13 residues. Trimming left V 5 bases short and J 10 bases short, with 17 bases between. This chain's CDR3 is CASSIKRDFLYTF. The CDR3 DNA reads as TGTGCCAGCAGTATTAAGAGGGACTTCCTCTACACCTTC.